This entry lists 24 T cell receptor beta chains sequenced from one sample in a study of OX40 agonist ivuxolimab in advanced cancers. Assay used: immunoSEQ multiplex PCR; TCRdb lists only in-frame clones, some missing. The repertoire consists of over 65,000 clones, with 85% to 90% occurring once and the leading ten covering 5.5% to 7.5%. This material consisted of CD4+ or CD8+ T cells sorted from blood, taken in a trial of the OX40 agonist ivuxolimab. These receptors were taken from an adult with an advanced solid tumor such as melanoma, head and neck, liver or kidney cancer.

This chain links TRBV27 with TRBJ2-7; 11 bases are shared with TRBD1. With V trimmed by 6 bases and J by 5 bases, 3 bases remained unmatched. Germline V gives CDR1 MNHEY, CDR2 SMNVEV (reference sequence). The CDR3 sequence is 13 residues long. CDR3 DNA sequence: TGTGCCAGCAGGACGGACAGGGGGCACGAGCAGTACTTC. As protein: CASRTDRGHEQYF.

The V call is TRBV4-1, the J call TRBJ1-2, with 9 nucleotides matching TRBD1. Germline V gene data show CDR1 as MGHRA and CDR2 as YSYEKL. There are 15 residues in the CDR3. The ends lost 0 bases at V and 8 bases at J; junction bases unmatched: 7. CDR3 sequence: CASSQEGQGLRGYTF. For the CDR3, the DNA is TGCGCCAGCAGCCAAGAAGGACAGGGGCTTCGGGGCTACACCTTC.

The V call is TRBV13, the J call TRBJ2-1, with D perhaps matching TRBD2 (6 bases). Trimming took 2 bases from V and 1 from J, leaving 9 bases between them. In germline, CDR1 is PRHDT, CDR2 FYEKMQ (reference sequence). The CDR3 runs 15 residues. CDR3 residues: CASSLLASSYNEQFF. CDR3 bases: TGTGCCAGCAGCTTACTAGCGTCTTCCTACAATGAGCAGTTCTTC.

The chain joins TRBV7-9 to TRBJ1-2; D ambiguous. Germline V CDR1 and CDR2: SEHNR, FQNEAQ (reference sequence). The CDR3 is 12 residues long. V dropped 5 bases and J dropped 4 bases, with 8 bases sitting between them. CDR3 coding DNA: TGTGCCAGCAGCCAAGGGCGCTATGGCTACACCTTC. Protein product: CASSQGRYGYTF.

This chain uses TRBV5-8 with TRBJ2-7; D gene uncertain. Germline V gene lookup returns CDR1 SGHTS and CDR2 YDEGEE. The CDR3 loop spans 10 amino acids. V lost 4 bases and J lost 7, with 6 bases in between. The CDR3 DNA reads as TGTGCCAGCAGCCCAATAGAGCAGTACTTC. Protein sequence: CASSPIEQYF.

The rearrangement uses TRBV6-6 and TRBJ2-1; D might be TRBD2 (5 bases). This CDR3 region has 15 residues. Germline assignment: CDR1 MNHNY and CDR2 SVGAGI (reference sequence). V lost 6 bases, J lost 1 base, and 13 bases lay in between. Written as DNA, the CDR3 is TGTGCCAGCAGGGAGGTGGGTAGTTCCTACAATGAGCAGTTCTTC. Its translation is CASREVGSSYNEQFF.

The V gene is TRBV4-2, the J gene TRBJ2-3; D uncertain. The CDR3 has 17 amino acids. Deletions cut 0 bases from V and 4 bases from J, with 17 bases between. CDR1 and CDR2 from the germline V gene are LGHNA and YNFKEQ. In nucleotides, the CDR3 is TGTGCCAGCAGCCAAGATCCGGGCTCTTTAGAAGCAGATACGCAGTATTTT. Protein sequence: CASSQDPGSLEADTQYF.

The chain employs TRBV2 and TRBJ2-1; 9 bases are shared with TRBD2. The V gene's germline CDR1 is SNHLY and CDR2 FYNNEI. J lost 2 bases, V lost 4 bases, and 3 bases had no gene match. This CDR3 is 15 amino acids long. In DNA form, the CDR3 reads TGTGCCAGCAGTGGACTAGCGGCGACCTACAATGAGCAGTTCTTC. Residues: CASSGLAATYNEQFF.

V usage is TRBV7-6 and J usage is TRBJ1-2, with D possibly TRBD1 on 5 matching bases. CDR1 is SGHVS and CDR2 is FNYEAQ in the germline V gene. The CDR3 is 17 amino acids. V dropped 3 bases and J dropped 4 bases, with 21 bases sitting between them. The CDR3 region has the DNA TGTGCCAGCAGCTTGGGGGGGGACGCTTTAACGGGCTATGGCTACACCTTC. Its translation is CASSLGGDALTGYGYTF.

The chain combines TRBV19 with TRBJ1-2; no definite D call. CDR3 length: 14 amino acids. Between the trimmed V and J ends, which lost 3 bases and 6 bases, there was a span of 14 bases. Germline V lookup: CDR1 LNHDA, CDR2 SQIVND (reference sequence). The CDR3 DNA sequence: TGTGCCAGTAGTATTTTGGGGAGTAGGAATGGCTACACCTTC. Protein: CASSILGSRNGYTF.

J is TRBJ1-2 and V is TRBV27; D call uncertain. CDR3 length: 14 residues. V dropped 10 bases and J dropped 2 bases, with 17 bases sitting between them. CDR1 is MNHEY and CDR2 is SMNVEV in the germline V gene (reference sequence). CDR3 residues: CATSPRESNYGYTF. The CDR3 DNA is TGTGCCACCAGCCCCCGGGAGAGCAACTATGGCTACACCTTC.

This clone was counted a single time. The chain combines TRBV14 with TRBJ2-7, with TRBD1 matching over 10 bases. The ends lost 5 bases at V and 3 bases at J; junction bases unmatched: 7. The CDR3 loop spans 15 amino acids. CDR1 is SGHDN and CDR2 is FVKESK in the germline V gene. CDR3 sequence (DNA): TGTGCCAGCAGCACAGAGGACAGGGGGTTCTACGAGCAGTACTTC. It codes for CASSTEDRGFYEQYF.

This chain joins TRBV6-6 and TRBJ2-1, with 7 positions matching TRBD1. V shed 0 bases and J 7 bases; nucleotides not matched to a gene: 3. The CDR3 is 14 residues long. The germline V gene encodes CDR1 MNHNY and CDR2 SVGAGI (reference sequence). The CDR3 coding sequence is TGTGCCAGCAGTTACTCCGGGACAGCAAATGAGCAGTTCTTC. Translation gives CASSYSGTANEQFF.

Here the CDR3 DNA reads TGTGCCAGCAGTATAGCGGGGACGACCTACGAGCAGTACTTC. Its protein is CASSIAGTTYEQYF. The V gene is TRBV27, the J gene TRBJ2-7; 8 bases map to TRBD2. J was trimmed by 2 bases and V by 5 bases; bases with no gene match: 5. Germline V gene lookup returns CDR1 MNHEY and CDR2 SMNVEV (reference sequence). The CDR3 runs 14 residues.

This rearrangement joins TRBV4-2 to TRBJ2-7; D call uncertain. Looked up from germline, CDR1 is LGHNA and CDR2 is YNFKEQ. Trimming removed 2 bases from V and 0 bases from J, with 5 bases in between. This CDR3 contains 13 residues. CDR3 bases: TGTGCCAGCAGCCAACTAGACTCCTACGAGCAGTACTTC. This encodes CASSQLDSYEQYF.

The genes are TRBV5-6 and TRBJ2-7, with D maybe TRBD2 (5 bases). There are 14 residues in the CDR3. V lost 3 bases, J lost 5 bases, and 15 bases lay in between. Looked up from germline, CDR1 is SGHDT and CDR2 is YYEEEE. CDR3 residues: CASSSRRSYNEQYF. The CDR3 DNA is TGTGCCAGCAGCTCCCGGAGGTCCTACAACGAGCAGTACTTC. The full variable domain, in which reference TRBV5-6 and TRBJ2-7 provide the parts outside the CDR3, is DAGVTQSPTHLIKTRGQQVTLRCSPKSGHDTVSWYQQALGQGPQFIFQYYEEEERQRGNFPDRFSGHQFPNYSSELNVNALLLGDSALYLCASSSRRSYNEQYFGPGTRLTVT.

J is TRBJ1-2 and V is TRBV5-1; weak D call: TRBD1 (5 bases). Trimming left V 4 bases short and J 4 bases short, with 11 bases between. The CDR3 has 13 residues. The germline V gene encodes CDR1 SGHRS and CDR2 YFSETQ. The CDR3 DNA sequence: TGCGCCAGCAGCCGAGGGGCGACCTATGGCTACACCTTC. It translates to CASSRGATYGYTF. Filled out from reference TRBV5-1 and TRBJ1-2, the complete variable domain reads KAGVTQTPRYLIKTRGQQVTLSCSPISGHRSVSWYQQTPGQGLQFLFEYFSETQRNKGNFPGRFSGRQFSNSRSEMNVSTLELGDSALYLCASSRGATYGYTFGSGTRLTVV.

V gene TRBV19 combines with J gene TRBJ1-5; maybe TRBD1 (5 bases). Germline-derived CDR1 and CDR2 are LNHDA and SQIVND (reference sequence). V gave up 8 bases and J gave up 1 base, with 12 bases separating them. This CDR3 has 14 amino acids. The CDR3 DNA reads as TGTGCCAGTGCGAGACGGGGGAGCAATCAGCCCCAGCATTTT. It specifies CASARRGSNQPQHF. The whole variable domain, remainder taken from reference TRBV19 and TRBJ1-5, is DGGITQSPKYLFRKEGQNVTLSCEQNLNHDAMYWYRQDPGQGLRLIYYSQIVNDFQKGDIAEGYSVSREKKESFPLTVTSAQKNPTAFYLCASARRGSNQPQHFGDGTRLSIL.

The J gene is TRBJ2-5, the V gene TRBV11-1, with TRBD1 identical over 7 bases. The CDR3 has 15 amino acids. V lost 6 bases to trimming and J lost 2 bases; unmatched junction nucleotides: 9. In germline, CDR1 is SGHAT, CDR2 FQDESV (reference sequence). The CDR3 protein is CASSLNRGTQETQYF. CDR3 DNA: TGTGCCAGCAGTTTAAACAGGGGCACTCAAGAGACCCAGTACTTC. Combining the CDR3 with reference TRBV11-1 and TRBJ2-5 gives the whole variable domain EAEVAQSPRYKITEKSQAVAFWCDPISGHATLYWYRQILGQGPELLVQFQDESVVDDSQLPKDRFSAERLKGVDSTLKIQPAELGDSAMYLCASSLNRGTQETQYFGPGTRLLVL.

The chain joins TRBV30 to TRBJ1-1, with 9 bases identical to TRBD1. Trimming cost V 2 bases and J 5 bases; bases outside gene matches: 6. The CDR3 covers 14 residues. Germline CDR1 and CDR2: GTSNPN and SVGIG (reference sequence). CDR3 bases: TGTGCCTGGAGTCTGAGGGACAGGGTTACTGAAGCTTTCTTT. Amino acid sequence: CAWSLRDRVTEAFF.

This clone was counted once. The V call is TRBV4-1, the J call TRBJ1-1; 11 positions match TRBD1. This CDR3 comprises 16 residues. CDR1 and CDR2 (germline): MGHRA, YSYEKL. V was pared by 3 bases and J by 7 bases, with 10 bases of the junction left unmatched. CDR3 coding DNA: TGCGCCAGCAGCCACCCTCGACCCGGGACAGGGGGTGAAGCTTTCTTT. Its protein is CASSHPRPGTGGEAFF.

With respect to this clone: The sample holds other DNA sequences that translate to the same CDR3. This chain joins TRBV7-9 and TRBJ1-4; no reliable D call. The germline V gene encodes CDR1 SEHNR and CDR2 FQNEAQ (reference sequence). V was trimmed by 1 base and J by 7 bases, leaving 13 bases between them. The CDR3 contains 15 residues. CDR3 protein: CASSLDGPPREKLFF. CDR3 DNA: TGTGCCAGCAGCTTAGATGGCCCCCCACGTGAAAAACTGTTTTTT.

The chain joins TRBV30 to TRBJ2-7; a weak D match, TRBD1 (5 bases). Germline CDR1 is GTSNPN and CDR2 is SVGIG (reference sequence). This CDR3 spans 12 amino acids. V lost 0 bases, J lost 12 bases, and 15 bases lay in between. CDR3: CAWSVGQQGRYF. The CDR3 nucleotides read TGTGCCTGGAGTGTAGGTCAGCAGGGAAGGTACTTC.

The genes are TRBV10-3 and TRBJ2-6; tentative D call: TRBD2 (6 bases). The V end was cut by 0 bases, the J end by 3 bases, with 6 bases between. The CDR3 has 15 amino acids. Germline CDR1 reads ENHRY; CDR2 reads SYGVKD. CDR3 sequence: CAISESGLGANVLTF. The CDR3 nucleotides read TGTGCCATCAGTGAGTCGGGACTTGGGGCCAACGTCCTGACTTTC.